This TCR beta chain derives from a study of neurological immune-mediated disorders. V was pared by 4 bases and J by 5 bases, with 9 bases between. CDR1 and CDR2 (germline): DFQATT, SNEGSKA (reference sequence). This CDR3 is 12 amino acids long. This clonotype showed up many times. The cDNA was synthesized by means of template-switch 5'RACE, which was carried out with 10-nucleotide random UMIs. One entry per CDR3 protein, called by TCRdb with MiXCR from the 5' RACE reads. This table holds about 50,000 distinct CDR3 sequences, around 1.9% found once. This chain uses TRBV20-1 with TRBJ1-5; D is unresolved. This TCR derives from a woman aged 40 to 50 with multiple sclerosis. The sample consisted of PBMCs. CDR3: CSATDGDQPQHF. The CDR3 DNA follows: TGCAGTGCTACGGACGGCGATCAGCCCCAGCATTTT.